This entry lists 9 T cell receptor beta chains sequenced from one sample in a study of blood T cell repertoires in COVID-19 (TCRdb year 2020). The library came from the immunoSEQ multiplex PCR assay. The immuneACCESS repertoire file appears here via TCRdb, limited to in-frame rearrangements. These files lack a portion of the clones; in checked studies, under half of the deficit traces to unresolved V genes, and the cause of the others is not known. The sample contains roughly 150,000 clones, over 80% of them found a single time. The ten largest clones represent around 5% of the sample. Sequenced input: PBMCs or T cells enriched from blood (not recorded which). All receptors come from a man between 65 and 85 years old who had been exposed to COVID-19.

In regard to this clone: Other DNA sequences in this specimen translate into the identical CDR3. The genes are TRBV12-3 or TRBV12-4 and TRBJ2-7, with a possible D match to TRBD2 (5 bases). The CDR3 loop spans 12 amino acids. The germline V and J ends were trimmed by 5 bases and 3 bases, with 8 bases remaining between them. The CDR3 sequence is CASSLDYYEQYF. The CDR3 region has the DNA TGTGCCAGCAGTCTAGACTACTACGAGCAGTACTTC.

The chain couples TRBV6-4 to TRBJ2-1, with TRBD2 matching over 10 bases. Germline V gives CDR1 MRHNA, CDR2 SNTAGT. The CDR3 loop spans 16 amino acids. J gave up 6 bases and V 3 bases, and 8 bases lay outside the gene matches. CDR3 coding DNA: TGTGCCAGCAGTGAGCAAGGACTAGCGGTTTTCAATGAGCAGTTCTTC. Translated, it gives CASSEQGLAVFNEQFF.

The rearrangement joins TRBV4-3 to TRBJ2-7, with TRBD2 matching over 9 bases. The CDR3 spans 15 residues. Germline V gene sequence: CDR1 LGHNA, CDR2 YSLEER. V shed 1 base and J 2 bases; nucleotides not matched to a gene: 3. For the CDR3, the DNA is TGCGCCAGCAGCCAAGGGCTAGCGGGGACCTACGAGCAGTACTTC. It is translated as CASSQGLAGTYEQYF.

This clone was seen a few times. The chain joins TRBV7-3 to TRBJ2-3; maybe TRBD2 (5 bases). The CDR3 extends over 13 amino acids. From germline, CDR1 is SGHTA and CDR2 FQGTGA. V lost 5 bases and J 8 bases, leaving 14 bases between the germline ends. The CDR3 protein is CASSPSTRGTQYF. The CDR3 DNA sequence: TGTGCCAGCAGCCCCTCTACCCGGGGTACGCAGTATTTT. Based on the CDR3 plus reference TRBV7-3 and TRBJ2-3, the full variable domain is GAGVSQTPSNKVTEKGKYVELRCDPISGHTALYWYRQSLGQGPEFLIYFQGTGAADDSGLPNDRFFAVRPEGSVSTLKIQRTERGDSAVYLCASSPSTRGTQYFGPGTRLTVL.

The chain employs TRBV28 and TRBJ1-2; TRBD1 matches 7 bases. The V gene end was trimmed by 6 bases and the J gene end by 0 bases; junction bases not matched to a gene: 4. Germline V gives CDR1 MDHEN, CDR2 SYDVKM. The length of the CDR3 is 14 residues. DNA for the CDR3: TGTGCCAGCAGGCTACAGGGGTCTAACTATGGCTACACCTTC. Protein product: CASRLQGSNYGYTF.

This chain connects TRBV12-3 or TRBV12-4 to TRBJ2-3, with 7 bases lining up with TRBD1. The CDR3 loop spans 13 amino acids. J was trimmed by 4 bases and V by 5 bases; bases with no gene match: 3. This CDR3 reads CASSPGTADTQYF. CDR3 sequence (DNA): TGTGCCAGCAGTCCGGGGACAGCAGATACGCAGTATTTT.

The V gene is TRBV5-1, the J gene TRBJ1-2; no firm D call. The CDR3 is made up of 13 amino acids. The germline gives CDR1 SGHRS, CDR2 YFSETQ. The V end was cut by 4 bases, the J end by 4 bases, with 11 bases between. CDR3 bases: TGCGCCAGCAGCACCCTAGTCGGCTATGGCTACACCTTC. Translation gives CASSTLVGYGYTF.

V usage is TRBV7-6 and J usage is TRBJ2-1; 14 nucleotides align to TRBD2. The length of the CDR3 is 18 residues. Looked up from germline, CDR1 is SGHVS and CDR2 is FNYEAQ. Unmatched junction bases numbered 6, after V lost 3 bases and J lost 2 bases. The CDR3 DNA is TGTGCCAGCAGCTTGGGGACTAGCGGGAGTATCGCCTACAATGAGCAGTTCTTC. As protein: CASSLGTSGSIAYNEQFF.

This rearrangement joins TRBV6-2 or TRBV6-3 to TRBJ1-5; 9 nucleotides align to TRBD1. The V gene end was trimmed by 0 bases and the J gene end by 4 bases; junction bases not matched to a gene: 4. This CDR3 has 16 residues. Per the germline V gene, CDR1 is MNHEY and CDR2 is SVGEGT. The CDR3 nucleotides are TGTGCCAGCAGTTACTCTGGGACAGGGAGAAATCAGCCCCAGCATTTT. This sequence encodes CASSYSGTGRNQPQHF.